This entry lists 9 T cell receptor beta chains sequenced from one sample in a study of blood T cell repertoires in COVID-19. TCRdb's copy holds only in-frame clones and misses some; the assay was immunoSEQ multiplex PCR. In the table there are 150,000 to 200,000 clones, more than 75% of which are singletons. Sequencing was done on a sample of PBMCs or T cells enriched from blood (not recorded which). The receptor source for this set is a woman aged 50 to 65 with acute COVID-19.

The gene calls are TRBV11-1 and TRBJ2-1; D call uncertain. V was trimmed by 7 bases and J by 7 bases, leaving 17 bases between them. Germline-derived CDR1 and CDR2 are SGHAT and FQDESV (reference sequence). The length of the CDR3 is 14 residues. The CDR3 sequence is CASMVEAFGNEQFF. CDR3 bases: TGTGCCAGCATGGTCGAGGCCTTTGGGAATGAGCAGTTCTTC.

V is TRBV5-1 and J is TRBJ2-5; perhaps TRBD2 as D (5 bases). The germline gives CDR1 SGHRS, CDR2 YFSETQ. The CDR3 sequence is 13 residues long. V gave up 0 bases and J gave up 7 bases, with 10 bases separating them. CDR3 DNA: TGCGCCAGCAGCTTGGACGGGGTTGGGACCCAGTACTTC. Amino acids: CASSLDGVGTQYF.

V gene TRBV5-1 combines with J gene TRBJ2-2; D perhaps matches TRBD2 (6 bases). CDR3 length: 15 amino acids. Trimming stripped 2 bases from V and 2 bases from J, with 10 bases between. Germline V gene data show CDR1 as SGHRS and CDR2 as YFSETQ. The CDR3 nucleotides read TGCGCCAGCAGCTTCCTAGCGAGCAACACCGGGGAGCTGTTTTTT. It codes for CASSFLASNTGELFF. Full variable domain (remainder filled in from reference TRBV5-1 and TRBJ2-2): KAGVTQTPRYLIKTRGQQVTLSCSPISGHRSVSWYQQTPGQGLQFLFEYFSETQRNKGNFPGRFSGRQFSNSRSEMNVSTLELGDSALYLCASSFLASNTGELFFGEGSRLTVL.

V usage is TRBV6-5 and J usage is TRBJ2-1; tentatively, D is TRBD1 (5 bases). CDR1 is MNHEY and CDR2 is SVGAGI in the germline V gene. Trimming took 7 bases from V and 4 from J, leaving 17 bases between them. The CDR3 has 15 amino acids. The CDR3 DNA reads TGTGCCAGCACCACCGAAGGGGTCAGTTACAATGAGCAGTTCTTC. As protein: CASTTEGVSYNEQFF.

J is TRBJ2-7 and V is TRBV5-8, with 8 bases identical to TRBD1. The CDR3 sequence is 15 residues long. J was trimmed by 0 bases and V by 2 bases; bases with no gene match: 4. Germline CDR1 SGHTS, CDR2 YDEGEE. CDR3 sequence (DNA): TGTGCCAGCAGCTTTGACAGGGGTAGCTCCTACGAGCAGTACGTC. Translating it yields CASSFDRGSSYEQYV.

J is TRBJ2-6 and V is TRBV28; D uncertain. The CDR3 runs to 15 residues. With 3 bases removed from V and 0 bases from J, the gap between germline ends came to 6 bases. The germline V gene has CDR1 MDHEN and CDR2 SYDVKM. The CDR3 DNA reads as TGTGCCAGCAGTTTTTCCTACTCTGGGGCCAACGTCCTGACTTTC. Protein product: CASSFSYSGANVLTF.

The rearrangement uses TRBV6-2 or TRBV6-3 and TRBJ2-2; D not certain. The ends were cut back, 3 bases at V and 0 bases at J, with 11 bases in the middle. This CDR3 comprises 16 residues. Germline lookup yields CDR1 MNHEY and CDR2 SVGEGT. The DNA for the CDR3 is TGTGCCAGCAGTTATAGAGGCGCCTCGAACACCGGGGAGCTGTTTTTT. Residues: CASSYRGASNTGELFF.

This clone was counted a few times. The V gene is TRBV20-1, the J gene TRBJ1-2; no firm D call. Trimming left V 3 bases short and J 6 bases short, with 8 bases between. The CDR3 covers 11 residues. From germline, CDR1 is DFQATT and CDR2 SNEGSKA (reference sequence). The CDR3, as DNA: TGCAGTGCTAGGCTCCAGGATGGCTACACCTTC. Translation: CSARLQDGYTF.

This chain connects TRBV6-1 to TRBJ2-3; 12 positions agree with TRBD1. With 2 bases clipped from V and 4 bases from J, the junction kept 4 bases outside the gene matches. Per germline, CDR1 MNHNS and CDR2 SASEGT. The CDR3 totals 16 residues. The CDR3, as DNA: TGTGCCAGCAGTGAACCGGGACAGGGGGCTCCAGATACGCAGTATTTT. Translated, it gives CASSEPGQGAPDTQYF.